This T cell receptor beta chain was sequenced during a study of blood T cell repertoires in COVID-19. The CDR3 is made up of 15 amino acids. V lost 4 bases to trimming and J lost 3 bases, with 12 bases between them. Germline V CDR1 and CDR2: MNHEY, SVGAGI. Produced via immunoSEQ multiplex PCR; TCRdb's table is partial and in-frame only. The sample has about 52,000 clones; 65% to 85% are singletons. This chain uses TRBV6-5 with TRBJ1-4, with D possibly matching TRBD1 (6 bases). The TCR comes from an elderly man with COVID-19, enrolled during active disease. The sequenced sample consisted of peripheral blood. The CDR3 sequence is CASSFTGYSNEKLFF. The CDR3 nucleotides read TGTGCCAGCAGTTTTACAGGGTACTCTAATGAAAAACTGTTTTTT.